These T cell receptor beta chains were read from a single sample in a study of blood T cell dynamics during melanoma immunotherapy. TCRdb's copy holds only in-frame clones and misses some; the assay was immunoSEQ multiplex PCR. Here the sample spans about 10,000 clones, approximately 91% being singletons. The sample consisted of blood, taken from a patient treated with checkpoint blockade. These receptors came from a human donor with melanoma. CDR3s include the opening cysteine and the closing phenylalanine or tryptophan. D genes are given only for firm matches. Size is omitted from some rows. Given values are once, few, many or a class for expanded clones.

V	size	D	J	CDR3	DNA
TRBV18	NA	TRBD1	TRBJ2-2	CASSPPRGTGWTGELFF	TGTGCCAGCTCACCACCGCGGGGGACAGGGTGGACCGGGGAGCTGTTTTTT
TRBV7-8	once	NA	TRBJ2-7	CASSPRVDTHSYEQYF	TGTGCCAGCAGCCCTAGGGTGGACACCCACTCCTACGAGCAGTACTTC
TRBV5-6	once	NA	TRBJ1-4	CASSPVGGSNEKLFF	TGTGCCAGCAGCCCGGTAGGCGGATCTAATGAAAAACTGTTTTTT
TRBV30	NA	NA	TRBJ2-7	CASKFGGLGGEQYF	TGTGCCTCTAAATTCGGGGGGCTCGGTGGCGAGCAGTACTTC
TRBV19	NA	TRBD1	TRBJ1-1	CASSASDRTITEAFF	TGTGCCAGTAGCGCGTCGGACAGGACTATAACTGAAGCTTTCTTT
TRBV4-1	NA	NA	TRBJ1-2	CASSQVFRQAGYGYTF	TGCGCCAGCAGCCAAGTCTTTCGACAGGCCGGCTATGGCTACACCTTC
TRBV5-1	NA	NA	TRBJ1-2	CASSPGRLYGYTF	TGCGCCAGCAGCCCCGGACGGCTCTATGGCTACACCTTC
TRBV5-1	NA	TRBD2	TRBJ2-7	CASSLGLAGVGEQYF	TGCGCCAGCAGCTTGGGACTAGCGGGAGTGGGCGAGCAGTACTTC
TRBV28	NA	NA	TRBJ2-3	CASYRRNTDTQYF	TGTGCCAGCTATAGGAGAAACACAGATACGCAGTATTTT
TRBV28	NA	NA	TRBJ2-1	CASSLSGRYNEQFF	TGTGCCAGCAGTTTATCCGGACGATACAATGAGCAGTTCTTC
TRBV11-2	NA	NA	TRBJ2-7	CASSLEAAGVYEQYF	TGTGCCAGCAGCTTAGAGGCGGCAGGGGTCTACGAGCAGTACTTC
TRBV6-5	NA	NA	TRBJ1-3	CASSAGPISGNTIYF	TGTGCCAGCAGTGCGGGACCGATCTCTGGAAACACCATATATTTT
TRBV28	NA	TRBD1	TRBJ1-2	CASSEGAGNYGYTF	TGTGCCAGCAGTGAGGGGGCTGGGAACTATGGCTACACCTTC
TRBV19	few	NA	TRBJ1-2	CASSIGQTGYTF	TGTGCCAGTAGTATTGGGCAGACCGGCTACACCTTC
TRBV29-1	few	NA	TRBJ1-1	CSVGRTEAFF	TGCAGCGTTGGGAGAACTGAAGCTTTCTTT
TRBV6-1	NA	NA	TRBJ1-5	CASSEAKNLPQHF	TGTGCCAGCAGTGAAGCCAAAAATCTACCCCAGCATTTT
TRBV9	NA	NA	TRBJ1-6	CASSRGTGSYSPLHF	TGTGCCAGCAGCAGGGGGACGGGATCTTATTCACCCCTCCACTTT
TRBV4-2	NA	NA	TRBJ2-3	CASSQPSDFDTQYF	TGTGCCAGCAGCCAACCTTCGGATTTCGATACGCAGTATTTT
TRBV4-2	NA	TRBD1	TRBJ1-3	CASSQALEGAGGNTIYF	TGTGCCAGCAGCCAAGCTCTGGAGGGGGCGGGTGGAAACACCATATATTTT
TRBV18	few	NA	TRBJ2-2	CASSPLSQRNRRLNTGELFF	TGTGCCAGCTCACCCCTCTCCCAGCGGAACAGGCGATTGAACACCGGGGAGCTGTTTTTT
TRBV28	once	NA	TRBJ2-3	CASSLYLRGTDTQYF	TGTGCCAGCAGTTTATATTTACGGGGCACAGATACGCAGTATTTT
TRBV7-9	NA	TRBD2	TRBJ2-3	CASSRPSGTTSTDTQYF	TGTGCCAGCAGCAGGCCTAGCGGGACAACTAGCACAGATACGCAGTATTTT
TRBV11-1	NA	TRBD2	TRBJ2-1	CASSPGTSAYNEQFF	TGTGCCAGCAGCCCCGGGACTAGCGCCTACAATGAGCAGTTCTTC
TRBV7-6	NA	TRBD2	TRBJ2-1	CASSPRGSSLSYNEQFF	TGTGCCAGCAGCCCACGCGGGAGCAGCCTATCCTACAATGAGCAGTTCTTC
TRBV7-2	few	TRBD1	TRBJ1-3	CASSSQPQGDTIYF	TGTGCCAGCAGCTCCCAGCCCCAGGGGGACACCATATATTTT
TRBV7-3	NA	NA	TRBJ2-7	CASSPGGGRSEQYF	TGTGCCAGCAGCCCCGGTGGGGGAAGGAGCGAGCAGTACTTC
TRBV5-6	NA	NA	TRBJ2-7	CASSSPGRAYEQYF	TGTGCCAGCAGCTCTCCGGGACGGGCCTACGAGCAGTACTTC
TRBV19	few	NA	TRBJ1-1	CASTEGALNTEAFF	TGTGCCAGTACTGAGGGTGCCTTGAACACTGAAGCTTTCTTT
TRBV19	NA	NA	TRBJ2-1	CASSITGSSHNEQFF	TGTGCCAGTAGTATTACCGGGAGTAGCCACAATGAGCAGTTCTTC
TRBV2	NA	NA	TRBJ1-2	CASSEQNYGYTF	TGTGCCAGCAGTGAACAGAACTATGGCTACACCTTC
TRBV5-4	NA	TRBD2	TRBJ2-2	CASSFRTSRGTGELFF	TGTGCCAGCAGCTTCCGGACTAGCCGGGGAACCGGGGAGCTGTTTTTT
TRBV19	NA	NA	TRBJ2-6	CASTTRQPVSGANVLTF	TGTGCCAGTACCACCCGACAGCCCGTCTCTGGGGCCAACGTCCTGACTTTC
TRBV7-9	NA	NA	TRBJ2-2	CASSWVSLNTGELFF	TGTGCCAGCAGTTGGGTTTCCTTAAACACCGGGGAGCTGTTTTTT
TRBV2	NA	NA	TRBJ2-1	CASVVGSYNEQFF	TGTGCCAGCGTGGTAGGCTCCTACAATGAGCAGTTCTTC
TRBV7-6	NA	TRBD2	TRBJ2-2	CASSLGPPSGREYTGELFF	TGTGCCAGCAGCTTAGGGCCTCCTAGCGGGAGGGAGTACACCGGGGAGCTGTTTTTT
TRBV7-9	NA	NA	TRBJ2-1	CASSLVDEQFF	TGTGCCAGCAGCTTAGTCGATGAGCAGTTCTTC
TRBV27	once	NA	TRBJ1-1	CASRGWAPNTEAFF	TGTGCCAGCAGGGGGTGGGCCCCGAACACTGAAGCTTTCTTT
TRBV7-8	NA	TRBD2	TRBJ2-7	CASSSGSTGEQYF	TGTGCCAGCAGTAGCGGGTCTACGGGCGAGCAGTACTTC
TRBV7-2	few	TRBD1	TRBJ1-5	CASSLERGLVQPQHF	TGTGCCAGCAGCTTAGAGAGGGGGCTAGTTCAGCCCCAGCATTTT
TRBV9	NA	NA	TRBJ2-2	CASSAGGRRYTGELFF	TGTGCCAGCAGCGCTGGGGGGAGAAGGTACACCGGGGAGCTGTTTTTT
TRBV30	NA	NA	TRBJ2-3	CAWITGGADTQYF	TGTGCCTGGATAACGGGGGGCGCGGATACGCAGTATTTT
TRBV29-1	NA	TRBD2	TRBJ2-5	CSVEGIAGDWGTQYF	TGCAGCGTTGAAGGGATAGCGGGAGACTGGGGGACCCAGTACTTC
TRBV18	NA	NA	TRBJ1-1	CASSQQGVEAFF	TGTGCCAGCTCTCAGCAAGGGGTAGAAGCTTTCTTT
TRBV18	NA	NA	TRBJ2-1	CASSPSAEIGQFF	TGTGCCAGCTCACCCTCGGCAGAGATAGGTCAGTTCTTC
TRBV9	NA	TRBD2	TRBJ2-1	CASSGPRTSGSLRNEQFF	TGTGCCAGCAGCGGTCCCAGGACTAGCGGGAGTCTAAGGAATGAGCAGTTCTTC
TRBV6-1	NA	NA	TRBJ1-4	CASSQGDWTNEKLFF	TGTGCCAGCAGCCAGGGAGATTGGACTAATGAAAAACTGTTTTTT
TRBV2	NA	TRBD1	TRBJ2-7	CASSESLSGQGAIYEQYF	TGTGCCAGCAGTGAGTCCCTCTCTGGACAGGGGGCGATCTACGAGCAGTACTTC
TRBV7-9	NA	TRBD1	TRBJ1-1	CASSFTGARTEAFF	TGTGCCAGCAGCTTCACAGGGGCTCGGACTGAAGCTTTCTTT